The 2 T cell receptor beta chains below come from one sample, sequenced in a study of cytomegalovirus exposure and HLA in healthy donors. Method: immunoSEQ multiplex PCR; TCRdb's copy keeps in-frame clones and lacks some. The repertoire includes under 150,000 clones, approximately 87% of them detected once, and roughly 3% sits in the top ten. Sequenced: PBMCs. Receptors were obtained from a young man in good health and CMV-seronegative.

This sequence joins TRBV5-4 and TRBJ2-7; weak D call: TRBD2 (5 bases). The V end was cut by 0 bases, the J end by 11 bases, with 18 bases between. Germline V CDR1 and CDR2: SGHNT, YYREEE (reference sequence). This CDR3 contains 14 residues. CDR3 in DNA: TGTGCCAGCAGCTTGGATCGGAGCGGAAGTGTAAAGTACTTC. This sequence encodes CASSLDRSGSVKYF.

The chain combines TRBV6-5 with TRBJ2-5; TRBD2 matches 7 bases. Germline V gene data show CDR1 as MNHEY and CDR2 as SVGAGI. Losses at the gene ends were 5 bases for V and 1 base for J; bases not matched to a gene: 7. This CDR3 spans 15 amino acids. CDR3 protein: CASSTGSGPQETQYF. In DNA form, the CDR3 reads TGTGCCAGCAGTACGGGTAGCGGGCCCCAAGAGACCCAGTACTTC.